This TCR beta chain was retrieved from a study of cytomegalovirus exposure and HLA in healthy donors. Findings and caveats of the study: In a later analysis, HLA-associated beta chains showed higher expansion and lower generation probabilities than comparable chains. In a later analysis, specific HLA alleles were associated with 15,000 to 20,000 TCR beta sequences at a 0.05 false discovery rate.

As concerns this clone: Its antigen is undetermined.

The germline V gene has CDR1 SGHNT and CDR2 YYREEE (reference sequence). The CDR3 extends over 13 amino acids. V lost 1 base and J lost 8; bases outside the gene matches: 3. PCR amplification relied on 60 Vbeta primers (plus 13 Jbeta primers). TCRdb's copy holds only in-frame clones and misses some; the assay was immunoSEQ multiplex PCR. The table includes around 170,000 clones, around 86% detected once. Input material: PBMCs. The sequence was obtained from a young woman in good health and CMV-seronegative. The chain joins TRBV5-4 to TRBJ2-1; 7 bases fit TRBD1. The CDR3 coding sequence is TGTGCCAGCAGCTTGCCAGGGGGAGATGAGCAGTTCTTC. The encoded protein is CASSLPGGDEQFF. The full variable domain, in which reference TRBV5-4 and TRBJ2-1 provide the parts outside the CDR3, is ETGVTQSPTHLIKTRGQQVTLRCSSQSGHNTVSWYQQALGQGPQFIFQYYREEENGRGNFPPRFSGLQFPNYSSELNVNALELDDSALYLCASSLPGGDEQFFGPGTRLTVL.